The rows below give T cell receptor beta chains drawn from one sample of a study of response to subunit inactivated influenza vaccine. MiXCR, run by TCRdb on the RT-PCR reads, gives a single entry per CDR3 protein. Seen here are about 540,000 distinct CDR3 sequences, approximately 24% observed once, and the top ten hold 2.8%. These data were also filed under a second study, of T cells expressing NK-cell markers.

This specimen was CD4+ T cells sorted from PBMCs, taken 12 days after vaccination. The source of these receptors is a man aged 45 to 65 who received an inactivated influenza vaccine. Both conserved end residues are part of each CDR3. The order of the fields is D gene, J gene, clone size, V gene, CDR3 DNA, CDR3 protein. D genes are given only for firm matches. Expanded clones get a size class; other rows say once, few or many, or leave the size out.

D gene: .; J gene: TRBJ2-7; clone size: .; V gene: TRBV28; CDR3 DNA: TGTGCCAGCAGCCGGGACTTCCCATACGAGCAGTACTTC; CDR3 protein: CASSRDFPYEQYF
D gene: .; J gene: TRBJ1-5; clone size: .; V gene: TRBV4-2; CDR3 DNA: TGTGCCAGCAGCCAAGATTCCGGGGGGGCCCCCCAAGATACGCAGCATTTT; CDR3 protein: CASSQDSGGAPQDTQHF
D gene: .; J gene: TRBJ2-7; clone size: .; V gene: TRBV5-5; CDR3 DNA: TGTGCCAGCAGCTTGGTTTTGCGCGAGCAGTACTTC; CDR3 protein: CASSLVLREQYF
D gene: .; J gene: TRBJ2-7; clone size: .; V gene: TRBV3-1; CDR3 DNA: TGTGCCAGCAGCCTCAGCGGTTTCCGTTACGAGCAGTACTTC; CDR3 protein: CASSLSGFRYEQYF
D gene: .; J gene: TRBJ2-3; clone size: few; V gene: TRBV12-3/TRBV12-4; CDR3 DNA: TGTGCCAGCAGTTTGCGGACAGAGCCAGATACGCAGTATTTT; CDR3 protein: CASSLRTEPDTQYF
D gene: .; J gene: TRBJ2-7; clone size: .; V gene: TRBV24-1; CDR3 DNA: TGTGCCACCAGTGATGTATTGGCAGACTCCGAGCAGTACTTC; CDR3 protein: CATSDVLADSEQYF
D gene: TRBD1; J gene: TRBJ1-2; clone size: .; V gene: TRBV20-1; CDR3 DNA: TGCAGTGCTAGAGATAAGCCGGGACAGGGGTATGGCTACACCTTC; CDR3 protein: CSARDKPGQGYGYTF
D gene: .; J gene: TRBJ2-6; clone size: few; V gene: TRBV5-1; CDR3 DNA: .; CDR3 protein: CASSSSRELGSGANVLTF
D gene: .; J gene: TRBJ2-5; clone size: .; V gene: TRBV29-1; CDR3 DNA: TGCAGCGTCGGACTGAGCCGAGAGACCCAGTACTTC; CDR3 protein: CSVGLSRETQYF
D gene: .; J gene: TRBJ2-1; clone size: .; V gene: TRBV3-1; CDR3 DNA: TGTGCCAGCAGCCAAGGTACAGGGATATGGAATGAGCAGTTCTTC; CDR3 protein: CASSQGTGIWNEQFF
D gene: .; J gene: TRBJ2-1; clone size: few; V gene: TRBV7-9; CDR3 DNA: TGTGCCAGCAGCCCAGCCAGGGTAGACAATGAGCAGTTCTTC; CDR3 protein: CASSPARVDNEQFF
D gene: .; J gene: TRBJ2-2; clone size: few; V gene: TRBV6-1; CDR3 DNA: TGTGCCACCCGCCGGGGAACGAACACCGGGGAGCTGTTTTTT; CDR3 protein: CATRRGTNTGELFF
D gene: .; J gene: TRBJ2-5; clone size: few; V gene: TRBV6-2/TRBV6-3; CDR3 DNA: TGTGCCAGCAGTACCCAATCGCTCGGTCTTCAAGAGACCCAGTACTTC; CDR3 protein: CASSTQSLGLQETQYF
D gene: TRBD1; J gene: TRBJ2-3; clone size: .; V gene: TRBV4-2; CDR3 DNA: TGTGCCAGCAGCCTGGACCCTTCAGGGGGAAGTGGGTATTTT; CDR3 protein: CASSLDPSGGSGYF
D gene: .; J gene: TRBJ2-7; clone size: .; V gene: TRBV2; CDR3 DNA: TGTGCCAGCAGTAGGGTAGGAGGTCTCTACGAGCAGTACTTC; CDR3 protein: CASSRVGGLYEQYF
D gene: .; J gene: TRBJ1-1; clone size: .; V gene: TRBV12-3/TRBV12-4; CDR3 DNA: TGTGCCAGCAGTCCTAACAGGGTAAAGACTGAAGCTTTCTTT; CDR3 protein: CASSPNRVKTEAFF
D gene: .; J gene: TRBJ2-3; clone size: .; V gene: TRBV28; CDR3 DNA: TGTGCCAGTGGCCCCGGGGGAGGTGGAGATACGCAGTATTTT; CDR3 protein: CASGPGGGGDTQYF
D gene: .; J gene: TRBJ2-1; clone size: many; V gene: TRBV29-1; CDR3 DNA: TGCAGCGTTGCGGGAGTCGGTGAGCAGTTCTTC; CDR3 protein: CSVAGVGEQFF
D gene: TRBD2; J gene: TRBJ2-5; clone size: few; V gene: TRBV7-9; CDR3 DNA: TGTGCCAGCAGCCCTACCGGGACTAGTACCCAGTACTTC; CDR3 protein: CASSPTGTSTQYF
D gene: .; J gene: TRBJ2-3; clone size: few; V gene: TRBV11-2; CDR3 DNA: TGTGCCAGCAGCTTTGGGGGGAGAGTAGTAGATACGCAGTATTTT; CDR3 protein: CASSFGGRVVDTQYF
D gene: .; J gene: TRBJ2-7; clone size: .; V gene: TRBV18; CDR3 DNA: TGTGCCAGCTCACCGTCAGCAGTACTCTACGAGCAGTACTTC; CDR3 protein: CASSPSAVLYEQYF
D gene: .; J gene: TRBJ1-3; clone size: .; V gene: TRBV28; CDR3 DNA: TGTGCCAGCAGTCGACCCACGAGCTCTGGAAACACCATATATTTT; CDR3 protein: CASSRPTSSGNTIYF
D gene: TRBD1; J gene: TRBJ2-1; clone size: .; V gene: TRBV6-5; CDR3 DNA: TGTGCCAGCAGTTACTCGGGACAGGGGAGCAATGAGCAGTTCTTC; CDR3 protein: CASSYSGQGSNEQFF